This T cell receptor beta chain was captured in a study of metastatic and nonmetastatic thyroid tumors. Background on the study: Repertoires of blood and of tissue (tumor or nodule) from malignant and benign thyroid patients were compared.

In its sample, this clone was seen many times. Its target is not known. Authors' processing steps: A classifier for distant metastasis in papillary thyroid cancer was constructed using CDR3 differences observed across clinicopathological groups. Using MiXCR, TCRdb re-called clones from the PCR reads. It is TCRdb's table, rather than the study itself, that gives the V and J calls and clone size. The data contain some 25,000 clones, 20% to 25% of them seen just once; the ten biggest clones take up roughly 24%. Thyroid surgery was performed in patients who had received no treatment beforehand. Broader study findings: The reported finding was significantly higher TCR beta diversity in malignant thyroid tumors relative to benign nodules, in blood and tumor.

Sequencing was done on a sample of blood. The sequence derives from a male donor with papillary thyroid cancer or a benign thyroid nodule (not recorded which). Some clones in this sample may be carry-over from other donors' samples.

The CDR3 DNA sequence: TGCGCCAGCAGCCAAGGGACTAGCGGGACCTACGAGCAGTACTTC. It specifies CASSQGTSGTYEQYF. The J gene is TRBJ2-7, the V gene TRBV4-3, with 12 nucleotides matching TRBD2. The CDR3 is 15 residues long. CDR1 and CDR2 from the germline V gene are LGHNA and YSLEER. V lost 1 base, J lost 2 bases, and 0 bases stayed unmatched.